Included here is one T cell receptor beta chain sequence, with context. At one boundary the junction diverges from the germline segment, which might be a read error. The sample originates from a study of blood T cell repertoires in COVID-19. Study overall: Spain, Italy and the United States supplied samples that represented acute and convalescent COVID-19. PBMCs, B-cell-depleted T cells, or T cells provided the cDNA or gDNA that made up the material.

Original processing methods: The assay estimated nucleated cells by amplifying reference gene primers. Assay used: immunoSEQ multiplex PCR; TCRdb lists only in-frame clones, some missing. The DNA was the basis for D and trimming; V, J and clone size are from that table. Here the sample spans some 180,000 clones, roughly 73% being singletons. This CDR3 is 15 amino acids long. CDR1 and CDR2 (germline): PRHDT, FYEKMQ (reference sequence). The clonotype was recovered from a woman older than 75 with active or convalescent COVID-19. Sample: peripheral blood. The V gene is TRBV13, the J gene TRBJ1-1; 11 nucleotides align to TRBD1. CDR3 nucleotides: TGTGCCAGCAGCGTAGGACAGGGGGCTTGGACTGAAGCTTTCTTT. Translation gives CASSVGQGAWTEAFF.